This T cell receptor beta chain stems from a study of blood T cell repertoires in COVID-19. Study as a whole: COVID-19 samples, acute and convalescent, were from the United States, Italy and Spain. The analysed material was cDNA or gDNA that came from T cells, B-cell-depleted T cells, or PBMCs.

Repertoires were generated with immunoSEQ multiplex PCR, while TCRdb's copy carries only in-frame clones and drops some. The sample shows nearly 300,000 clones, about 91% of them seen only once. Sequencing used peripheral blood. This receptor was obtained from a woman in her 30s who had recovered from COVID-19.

CDR3 protein: CASSPGDYTYHEQFF. Here the CDR3 DNA reads TGCGCCAGCAGCCCAGGTGACTACACGTACCATGAGCAGTTCTTC. The chain couples TRBV5-1 to TRBJ2-1, with TRBD2 as a possible D gene (5 bases). CDR3 length: 15 residues. Germline-derived CDR1 and CDR2 are SGHRS and YFSETQ. The V gene lost 4 bases and the J gene lost 8 bases, with 19 bases spanning the gap.